These T cell receptor beta chains were read from a single sample in a study of vaccination and CD4 T cells after COVID-19. No antigen has been assigned to these receptors. TCRdb re-called the PCR reads through MiXCR, storing one row per CDR3 protein. The sample yields roughly 15,000 distinct CDR3 sequences, roughly 55% seen once. The specimen was CD4+ T cells from blood, cultured in vitro. Receptors originate from a human donor who had recovered from COVID-19. The CDR3 runs from the conserved cysteine through the conserved F or W. Each record gives: D gene, J gene, CDR3 length, V gene, clone size, CDR3 protein, CDR3 DNA. The D gene is left open where the match is weak. Clone size appears in some rows only: once, few, many, or a class for an expanded clone.

. | TRBJ2-7 | 20 | TRBV6-2/TRBV6-3 | . | CASRTPLGVAGGYWSYEQYF | TGTGCCAGCAGGACACCCCTCGGGGTAGCAGGGGGGTATTGGTCCTACGAGCAGTACTTC
. | TRBJ2-1 | 15 | TRBV2 | . | CASTLELFGYNEQFF | TGTGCCAGCACACTAGAGTTGTTTGGGTACAATGAGCAGTTCTTC
TRBD1 | TRBJ1-2 | 14 | TRBV7-9 | once | CASSFSTGTGGYTF | TGTGCCAGCAGCTTTTCGACAGGGACCGGTGGCTACACCTTC
. | TRBJ1-6 | 16 | TRBV12-5 | . | CASASTGSPYNSPLHF | TGTGCTAGTGCTTCAACTGGCAGCCCCTATAATTCACCCCTCCACTTT
. | TRBJ2-7 | 12 | TRBV20-1 | . | CSADPILSFQYF | TGCAGTGCAGACCCGATTTTATCGTTTCAGTACTTC
TRBD1 | TRBJ2-5 | 16 | TRBV25-1 | . | CASSDWDRGAVETQYF | TGTGCCAGCAGTGACTGGGACAGGGGAGCCGTAGAGACCCAGTACTTC
TRBD2 | TRBJ2-1 | 14 | TRBV7-2 | . | CASSTRGLANEQFF | TGTGCCAGCAGCACGAGGGGACTAGCGAATGAGCAGTTCTTC
. | TRBJ2-1 | 15 | TRBV20-1 | few | CSANDGGQGRNEQFF | TGCAGTGCTAACGATGGCGGGCAGGGCCGCAATGAGCAGTTCTTC
. | TRBJ2-3 | 15 | TRBV7-9 | . | CASSFARGAADTQYF | TGTGCCAGCAGCTTCGCCCGGGGCGCGGCAGATACGCAGTATTTT
. | TRBJ2-7 | 15 | TRBV7-6 | . | CASSRGPEGDYEQYF | TGTGCCAGCAGCCGCGGGCCGGAGGGGGACTACGAGCAGTACTTC
. | TRBJ2-5 | 15 | TRBV6-1 | few | CASSEGPGADETQYF | TGTGCCAGCAGTGAAGGGCCAGGGGCGGACGAGACCCAGTACTTC
. | TRBJ1-3 | 15 | TRBV6-1 | . | CASSPGLDSGNTIYF | TGTGCCAGCAGCCCGGGACTTGACTCTGGAAACACCATATATTTT
TRBD1 | TRBJ2-5 | 13 | TRBV2 | few | CASLRDRGETQYF | TGTGCCAGCCTTCGGGACAGGGGGGAGACCCAGTACTTC
TRBD1 | TRBJ2-6 | 18 | TRBV5-6 | . | CASSLDRTGGLGANVLTF | TGTGCCAGCAGCTTGGACCGGACAGGGGGACTCGGGGCCAACGTCCTGACTTTC
TRBD2 | TRBJ2-2 | 21 | TRBV7-6 | . | CASSLVGVVASGSANTGELFF | TGTGCCAGCAGCTTAGTCGGGGTGGTGGCTAGCGGGAGTGCGAACACCGGGGAGCTGTTTTTT
. | TRBJ2-1 | 13 | TRBV24-1 | few | CATSDLLASEQFF | TGTGCCACCAGTGATTTGCTGGCGAGTGAGCAGTTCTTC
TRBD2 | TRBJ2-7 | 15 | TRBV28 | . | CASGRAGDVFYEQYF | TGTGCCAGCGGGCGAGCGGGAGACGTCTTCTACGAGCAGTACTTC
. | TRBJ1-5 | 19 | TRBV19 | . | CASTEWRGKGIVGNQPQHF | TGTGCCAGTACGGAGTGGCGGGGGAAGGGAATTGTGGGCAATCAGCCCCAGCATTTT
. | TRBJ2-3 | 13 | TRBV20-1 | large | CSARDPVPDTQYF | TGCAGTGCTAGAGACCCCGTCCCAGATACGCAGTATTTT
. | TRBJ2-3 | 13 | TRBV5-1 | once | CASSPGLLDTQYF | TGCGCCAGCAGCCCGGGACTCTTAGATACGCAGTATTTT
. | TRBJ2-7 | 12 | TRBV20-1 | . | CSASFVRDEQYF | TGCAGTGCTAGTTTTGTCCGCGACGAGCAGTACTTC
TRBD2 | TRBJ2-3 | 17 | TRBV6-5 | . | CASSYKTGTSGRDTQYF | TGTGCCAGCAGTTACAAAACCGGGACTAGCGGGAGGGATACGCAGTATTTT
. | TRBJ1-1 | 13 | TRBV11-3 | once | CASSLRVNTEAFF | TGTGCCAGCAGCTTGAGAGTGAACACTGAAGCTTTCTTT
. | TRBJ1-1 | 14 | TRBV21-1 | . | CASSNDRAYTEAFF | TGTGCCAGCAGCAACGACAGGGCGTACACTGAAGCTTTCTTT
TRBD1 | TRBJ1-6 | 16 | TRBV12-3/TRBV12-4 | . | CASRQGTGKYNSPLHF | TGTGCCAGCAGACAAGGGACAGGGAAATATAATTCACCCCTCCACTTT
. | TRBJ1-1 | 14 | TRBV6-2/TRBV6-3 | . | CASKKVQKNTEAFF | TGTGCCAGCAAGAAGGTACAGAAGAACACTGAAGCTTTCTTT
. | TRBJ2-7 | 13 | TRBV6-1 | . | CASYRDITYEQYF | TGTGCCAGTTACCGGGACATCACCTACGAGCAGTACTTC
TRBD2 | TRBJ2-7 | 15 | TRBV10-3 | . | CAIRSTSGRNPQQYF | TGTGCCATCCGCTCGACTAGCGGGAGGAACCCTCAACAGTACTTC
. | TRBJ1-5 | 13 | TRBV20-1 | few | CSASIYSNQPQHF | TGCAGTGCTAGTATTTATAGCAATCAGCCCCAGCATTTT
. | TRBJ1-5 | 14 | TRBV12-3/TRBV12-4 | . | CASSLGASNQPQHF | TGTGCCAGCAGTTTAGGGGCCAGCAATCAGCCCCAGCATTTT
. | TRBJ1-2 | 15 | TRBV28 | . | CASSTTYLANYGYTF | TGTGCCAGCAGTACGACCTACTTAGCTAACTATGGCTACACCTTC
. | TRBJ1-2 | 14 | TRBV27 | few | CASSLSPRNYGYTF | TGTGCCAGCAGTTTATCTCCCCGAAACTATGGCTACACCTTC
TRBD1 | TRBJ1-1 | 16 | TRBV20-1 | . | CSGGGYRGLPSTEAFF | TGCAGTGGGGGTGGGTACAGGGGGCTCCCTAGCACTGAAGCTTTCTTT
TRBD2 | TRBJ2-5 | 14 | TRBV10-3 | . | CAIRSGTHQETQYF | TGTGCCATCAGGAGCGGGACCCACCAAGAGACCCAGTACTTC
. | TRBJ1-1 | 14 | TRBV6-1 | . | CASSVGRLGTEAFF | TGTGCCAGCAGTGTGGGCAGGCTGGGCACTGAAGCTTTCTTT